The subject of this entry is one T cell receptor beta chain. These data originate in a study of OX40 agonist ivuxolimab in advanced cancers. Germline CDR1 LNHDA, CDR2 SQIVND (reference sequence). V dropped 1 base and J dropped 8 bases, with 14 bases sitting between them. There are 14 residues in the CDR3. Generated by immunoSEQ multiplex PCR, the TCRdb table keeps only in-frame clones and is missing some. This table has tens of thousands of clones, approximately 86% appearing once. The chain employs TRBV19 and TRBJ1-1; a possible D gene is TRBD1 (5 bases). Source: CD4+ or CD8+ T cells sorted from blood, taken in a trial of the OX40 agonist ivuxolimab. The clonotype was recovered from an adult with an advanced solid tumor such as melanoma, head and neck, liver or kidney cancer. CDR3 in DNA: TGTGCCAGTAGTATAGGTTTTGGGGACTGGGAAGCTTTCTTT. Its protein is CASSIGFGDWEAFF.